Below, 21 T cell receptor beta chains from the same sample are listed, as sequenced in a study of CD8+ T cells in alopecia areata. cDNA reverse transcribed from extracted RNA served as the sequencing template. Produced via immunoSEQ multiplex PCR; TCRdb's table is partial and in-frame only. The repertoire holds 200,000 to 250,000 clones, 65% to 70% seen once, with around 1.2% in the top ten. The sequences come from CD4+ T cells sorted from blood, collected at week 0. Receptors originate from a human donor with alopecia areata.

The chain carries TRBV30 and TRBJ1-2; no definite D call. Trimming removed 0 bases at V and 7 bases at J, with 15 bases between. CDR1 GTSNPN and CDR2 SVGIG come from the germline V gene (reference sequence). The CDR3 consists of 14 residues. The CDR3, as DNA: TGTGCCTGGAGTGTTGTTGTGGAGGTGGGTGGCTACACCTTC. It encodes CAWSVVVEVGGYTF.

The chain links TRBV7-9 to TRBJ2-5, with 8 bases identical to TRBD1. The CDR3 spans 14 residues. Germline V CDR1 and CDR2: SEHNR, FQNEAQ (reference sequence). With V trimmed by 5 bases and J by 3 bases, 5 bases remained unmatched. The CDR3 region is CASSPSGGEETQYF. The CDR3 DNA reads TGTGCCAGCAGCCCCTCAGGGGGCGAAGAGACCCAGTACTTC.

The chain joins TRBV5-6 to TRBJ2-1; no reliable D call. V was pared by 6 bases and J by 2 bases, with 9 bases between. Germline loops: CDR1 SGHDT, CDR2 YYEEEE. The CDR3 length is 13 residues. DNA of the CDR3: TGTGCCAGCATCCGGGCCCCCTACAATGAGCAGTTCTTC. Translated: CASIRAPYNEQFF.

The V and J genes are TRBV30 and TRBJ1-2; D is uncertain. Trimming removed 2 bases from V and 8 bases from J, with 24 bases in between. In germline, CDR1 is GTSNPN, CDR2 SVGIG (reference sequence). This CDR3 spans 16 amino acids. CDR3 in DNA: TGTGCCTGGAGTTCCCCGGGATTGGGCCTGTCGGTGGGCTACACCTTC. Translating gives CAWSSPGLGLSVGYTF. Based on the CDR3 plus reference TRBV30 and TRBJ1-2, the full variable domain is SQTIHQWPATLVQPVGSPLSLECTVEGTSNPNLYWYRQAAGRGLQLLFYSVGIGQISSEVPQNLSASRPQDRQFILSSKKLLLSDSGFYLCAWSSPGLGLSVGYTFGSGTRLTVV.

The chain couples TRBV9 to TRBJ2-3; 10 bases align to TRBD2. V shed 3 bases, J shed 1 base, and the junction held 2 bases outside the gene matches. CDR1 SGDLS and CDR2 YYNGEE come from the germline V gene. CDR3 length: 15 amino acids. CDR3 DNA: TGTGCCAGCAGCGGTACTAGCGGGGGCACAGATACGCAGTATTTT. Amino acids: CASSGTSGGTDTQYF.

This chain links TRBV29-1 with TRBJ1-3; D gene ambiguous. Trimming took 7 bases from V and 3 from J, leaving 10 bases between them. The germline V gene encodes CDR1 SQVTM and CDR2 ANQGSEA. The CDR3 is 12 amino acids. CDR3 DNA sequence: TGCAGCGCCCGGGAAGGTGGAAACACCATATATTTT. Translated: CSAREGGNTIYF.

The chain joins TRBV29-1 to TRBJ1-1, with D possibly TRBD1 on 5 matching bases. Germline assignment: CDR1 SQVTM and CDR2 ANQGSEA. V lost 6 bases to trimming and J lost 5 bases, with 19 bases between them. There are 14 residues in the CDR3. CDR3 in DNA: TGCAGCGTCCGACCCGGGACGGGAGGAACTGAAGCTTTCTTT. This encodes CSVRPGTGGTEAFF. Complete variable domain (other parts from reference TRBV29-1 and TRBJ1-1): SAVISQKPSRDICQRGTSLTIQCQVDSQVTMMFWYRQQPGQSLTLIATANQGSEATYESGFVIDKFPISRPNLTFSTLTVSNMSPEDSSIYLCSVRPGTGGTEAFFGQGTRLTVV.

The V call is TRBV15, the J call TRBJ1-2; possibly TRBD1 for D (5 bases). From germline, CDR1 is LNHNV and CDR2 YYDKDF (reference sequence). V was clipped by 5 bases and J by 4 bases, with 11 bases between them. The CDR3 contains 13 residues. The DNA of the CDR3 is TGTGCCACCAGCCCCCAGGGCAGCTATGGCTACACCTTC. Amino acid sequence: CATSPQGSYGYTF.

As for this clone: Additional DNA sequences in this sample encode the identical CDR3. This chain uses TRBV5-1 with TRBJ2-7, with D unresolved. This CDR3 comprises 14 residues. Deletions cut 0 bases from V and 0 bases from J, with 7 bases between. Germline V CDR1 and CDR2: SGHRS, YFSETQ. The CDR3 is CASSLERSSYEQYF. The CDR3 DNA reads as TGCGCCAGCAGCTTGGAGAGAAGCTCCTACGAGCAGTACTTC.

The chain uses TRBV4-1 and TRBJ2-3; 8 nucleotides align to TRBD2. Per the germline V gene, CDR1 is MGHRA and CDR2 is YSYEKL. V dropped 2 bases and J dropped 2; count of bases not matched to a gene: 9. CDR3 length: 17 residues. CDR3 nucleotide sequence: TGCGCCAGCAGCCAATCCCCTCCAGCGGGGGACACAGATACGCAGTATTTT. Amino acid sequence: CASSQSPPAGDTDTQYF.

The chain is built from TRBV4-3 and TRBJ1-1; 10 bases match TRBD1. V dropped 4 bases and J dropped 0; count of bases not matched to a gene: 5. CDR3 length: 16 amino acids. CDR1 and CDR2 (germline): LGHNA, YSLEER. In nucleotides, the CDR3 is TGCGCCAGCAGCCGTACGGGACAGGGGATGAACACTGAAGCTTTCTTT. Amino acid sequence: CASSRTGQGMNTEAFF.

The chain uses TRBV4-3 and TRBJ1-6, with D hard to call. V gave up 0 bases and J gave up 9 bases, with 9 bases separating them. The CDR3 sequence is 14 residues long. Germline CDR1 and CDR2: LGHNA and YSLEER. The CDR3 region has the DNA TGCGCCAGCAGCCAAGATGGCTCACTTTCACCCCTCCACTTT. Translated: CASSQDGSLSPLHF.

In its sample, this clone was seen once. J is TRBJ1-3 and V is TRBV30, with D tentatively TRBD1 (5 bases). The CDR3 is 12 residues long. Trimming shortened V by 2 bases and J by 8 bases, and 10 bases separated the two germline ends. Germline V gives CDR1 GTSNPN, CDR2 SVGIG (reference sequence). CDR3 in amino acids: CAWSIEGHTIYF. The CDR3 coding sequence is TGTGCCTGGAGTATCGAGGGACACACCATATATTTT.

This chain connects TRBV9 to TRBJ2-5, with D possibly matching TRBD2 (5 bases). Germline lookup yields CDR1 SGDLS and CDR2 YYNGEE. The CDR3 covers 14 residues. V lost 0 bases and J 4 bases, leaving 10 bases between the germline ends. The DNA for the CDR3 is TGTGCCAGCAGCGTAGGAGAGGGTGGAGAGACCCAGTACTTC. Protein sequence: CASSVGEGGETQYF.

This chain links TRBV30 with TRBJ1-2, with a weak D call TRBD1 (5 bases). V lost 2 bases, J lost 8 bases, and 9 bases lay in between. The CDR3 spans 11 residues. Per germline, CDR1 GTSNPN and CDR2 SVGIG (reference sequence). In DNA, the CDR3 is TGTGCCTGGAGTACCGGGGGAGGCTACACCTTC. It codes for CAWSTGGGYTF. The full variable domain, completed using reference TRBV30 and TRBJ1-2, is SQTIHQWPATLVQPVGSPLSLECTVEGTSNPNLYWYRQAAGRGLQLLFYSVGIGQISSEVPQNLSASRPQDRQFILSSKKLLLSDSGFYLCAWSTGGGYTFGSGTRLTVV.

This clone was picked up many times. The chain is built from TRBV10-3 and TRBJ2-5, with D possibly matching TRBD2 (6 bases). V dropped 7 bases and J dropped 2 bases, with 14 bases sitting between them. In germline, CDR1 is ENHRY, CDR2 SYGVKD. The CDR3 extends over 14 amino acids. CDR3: CAIKGDRGQETQYF. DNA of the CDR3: TGTGCCATCAAAGGGGACCGGGGGCAAGAGACCCAGTACTTC.

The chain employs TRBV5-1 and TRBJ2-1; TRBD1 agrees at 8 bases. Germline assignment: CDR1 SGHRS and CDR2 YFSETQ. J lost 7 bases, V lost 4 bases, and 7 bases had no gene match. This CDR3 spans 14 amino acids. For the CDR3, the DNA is TGCGCCAGCAGCCGACCCACAGGGGGAAATGAGCAGTTCTTC. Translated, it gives CASSRPTGGNEQFF.

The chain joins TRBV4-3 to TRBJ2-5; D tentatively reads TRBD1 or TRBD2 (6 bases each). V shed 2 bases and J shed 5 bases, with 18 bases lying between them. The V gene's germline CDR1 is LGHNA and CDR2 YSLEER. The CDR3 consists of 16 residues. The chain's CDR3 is CASSQHSRGGRETQYF. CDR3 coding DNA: TGCGCCAGCAGCCAACATTCGCGAGGGGGGCGGGAGACCCAGTACTTC.

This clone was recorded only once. The CDR3 DNA follows: TGTGCCAGCAGCCCGAGGGAGGGGAGGAATGCTGGGGCCAACGTCCTGACTTTC. Translation gives CASSPREGRNAGANVLTF. The genes are TRBV9 and TRBJ2-6, with TRBD2 matching 7 bases. The germline CDR1 and CDR2 sequences are SGDLS and YYNGEE. The length of the CDR3 is 18 residues. Losses at the gene ends were 4 bases for V and 2 bases for J; bases not matched to a gene: 12.

The CDR3 nucleotides read TGTGCCAGCACCCCAGAGGGGGCCGGGGAGCTGTTTTTT. Its protein is CASTPEGAGELFF. The chain is built from TRBV11-2 and TRBJ2-2; D is perhaps TRBD1 (6 bases). V shed 7 bases and J shed 6 bases, with 12 bases lying between them. Germline V gene data show CDR1 as SGHAT and CDR2 as FQNNGV. This CDR3 is 13 amino acids long.

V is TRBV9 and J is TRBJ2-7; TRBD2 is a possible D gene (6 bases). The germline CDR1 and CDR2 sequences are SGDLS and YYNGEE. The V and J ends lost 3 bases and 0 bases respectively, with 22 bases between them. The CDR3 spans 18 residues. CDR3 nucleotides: TGTGCCAGCAGCGCCGGATTCCTAGCTGGGGGGATCTCCTACGAGCAGTACTTC. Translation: CASSAGFLAGGISYEQYF.